This T cell receptor (beta chain) was identified during a study of cytomegalovirus exposure and HLA in healthy donors. Looking at the study overall: Clustering assigned 81% of the roughly 420 genotyped donors to the Caucasian-associated ancestry cluster.

A word on this clone: Its specificity is not known.

Though nominally healthy at sampling, donors likely had unrecorded immune exposures. Study-wide findings and caveats: Associated with HLA alleles at 0.05 false discovery rate in a later analysis were 16,951 TCR beta sequences. The presence/absence work took it that sequencing depth was about the same across donors.

Losses at the gene ends were 5 bases for V and 5 bases for J; bases not matched to a gene: 6. Germline lookup yields CDR1 MDHEN and CDR2 SYDVKM. CDR3 length: 15 residues. The PCR made use of 60 Vbeta and 13 Jbeta primers. Libraries were prepared by immunoSEQ multiplex PCR; TCRdb keeps only in-frame clonotypes and omits some of them. Here the sample spans fewer than 200,000 clones, roughly three quarters being singletons. The rearrangement uses TRBV28 and TRBJ2-3; 11 bases line up with TRBD1. Sequenced input: PBMCs. This receptor was obtained from a man in his sixties in good health and CMV-seronegative. CDR3 amino acids: CASSNPGQGGDTQYF. In nucleotides, the CDR3 is TGTGCCAGCAGTAATCCGGGACAGGGGGGAGATACGCAGTATTTT.